Listed here is a single T cell receptor (beta chain). The antigen is not known. This sample stems from a study of T cells after yellow fever vaccination. The study made its TCR cDNA through 5'RACE template switching. That step introduced a universal primer site along with UMIs. TCRdb processed the 5' RACE reads anew with MiXCR; each CDR3 protein has one entry. Seen here are approximately 300,000 distinct CDR3 sequences, 8.5% to 9% observed once, and the top ten hold about a sixth. Study findings and constraints: Peak timing came faster in the weaker secondary response, day 5 versus 15.

This TCR was recovered from a man in his late teens or twenties who received the YFV17D yellow fever vaccine. Source: PBMCs, taken on the day of the first yellow fever vaccination.

CDR3 nucleotides: TGTGCCAGCAGTACTGACGGTGACCATGAAAAACTGTTTTTT. Translation gives CASSTDGDHEKLFF. V usage is TRBV12-3 or TRBV12-4 and J usage is TRBJ1-4; no definite D call. Trimming took 5 bases from V and 6 from J, leaving 13 bases between them. This CDR3 has 14 residues.